The sequence of this T cell receptor (beta chain) was determined in a study of blood T cell repertoires in COVID-19 (dated by TCRdb to 2018 to 2020). About the investigation overall: The collaborator samples originated in the United States, Italy and Spain and spanned the acute and convalescent phases of COVID-19. The material from the prospective study consisted of cDNA or gDNA derived from T cells, B-cell-depleted T cells, or PBMCs. The dataset comprised deeply sampled blood TCRbeta repertoires from subjects exposed to, actively infected with, or recovered from COVID-19. A freely available public database, intended as a resource for researchers studying the immune response to SARS-CoV-2, is where the repertoires were released. Samples came from the ongoing ImmuneRACE study (first 160 participants) plus 1,254 subjects from 6 global collaborators. A de-identified subject ID, COVID-19 status, age in years and sex were almost always included in the sample metadata. HLA class I and class II types, where available, came from metadata supplied by the sample provider rather than from assay-based typing. What the research found in general, with its limitations: The quantity of clinical and demographic metadata differed by source and by participant and was supplied without curation.

To note about this clone: What antigen it recognizes has not been identified. No clone much larger than this one lies a single base away; base qualities are absent.

The CDR3 starts with the cysteine, ends with the phenylalanine, and has 14 residues. Here the CDR3 DNA is all that survives: 42 bases in frame from base 1. The germline V gene provides CDR1 LGHNA and CDR2 YNFKEQ. Clipping removes 0 bases from V and 13 bases from J, with 8 as the unmatched junction base count. The immunoSEQ Assay, a bias-controlled multiplex PCR, was used to amplify TCRbeta CDR3 regions from genomic DNA. Per the authors' processing: The number of nucleated cells in each sample was estimated by amplification of reference gene primers within the assay. Sequence reads were collapsed and filtered to measure the absolute abundance of every unique TCRbeta CDR3 rearrangement. For each sample, productive Simpson clonality was calculated as the square root of Simpson's diversity index over productive rearrangements. TCRdb mirrors the immuneACCESS table, restricted to in-frame sequences. Some clones are absent from its copies; in checked studies, under half trace to an unresolved V gene, and the reason for the others is unknown. D and trimming come from the DNA, and the V and J calls and clone size come from that table. For this sample there are about 320,000 clones; around 85% appear just once. The biggest ten clones account for 1.9% of the sample.

Participants in the prospective study were enrolled through a virtual design, were aged 18 to 89 years, and lived in approximately 25 United States geographic areas. To assign participants to cohorts, the prospective study relied on clinical history that participants themselves reported in a screening survey and a study questionnaire. Exposed participants were defined as having been in contact with someone with a PCR-confirmed or clinician-diagnosed COVID-19 case within 2 weeks of study entry. In the prospective study, mobile phlebotomists collected whole blood, serum and a nasopharyngeal or oropharyngeal swab from each participant. Participants in the prospective study had the option to provide additional blood draws and questionnaires over a roughly 2-month period. Before DNA extraction, blood samples from the prospective study were shipped at room temperature or frozen.

Sequenced: PBMCs or T cells enriched from blood (not recorded which). The chain joins TRBV4-2 to TRBJ2-1, with 8 bases matching TRBD1. This TCR came from a woman aged 25 to 39 who had been exposed to COVID-19. The CDR3: CASSQDHRGTSQFF. In nucleotide form, the sequence is TGTGCCAGCAGCCAAGATCACAGGGGGACTTCACAGTTCTTC.